A selection of T cell receptor beta chains follows, all from one sample in a study of cytomegalovirus exposure and HLA in healthy donors. Profiling relied on immunoSEQ multiplex PCR, and the TCRdb table lists in-frame clones only, not all of them. The sample records roughly 70,000 clones, 65% to 85% being singletons. The sequencing input was PBMCs. These TCRs come from a man between 70 and 80 years old in good health and CMV-seronegative. Both conserved end residues are part of each CDR3. D genes are given only for firm matches. Not every row has a clone size; where given, it reads once, few, many or a size class.

cdr3_aa cdr3_nt clone_size d_call j_call v_call
CASSLTDKYEQYF TGTGCCAGCAGCTTGACAGATAAATACGAGCAGTACTTC - - TRBJ2-7 TRBV7-2
CASSPTTYTQYF TGTGCCAGCAGCCCTACTACCTATACGCAGTATTTT - - TRBJ2-3 TRBV7-2
CASSYSISPTDTQYF TGTGCCAGCAGTTACTCGATCAGTCCTACAGATACGCAGTATTTT - - TRBJ2-3 TRBV6-5
CASRLGTVNTEAFF TGCGCCAGCCGGCTCGGGACAGTGAACACTGAAGCTTTCTTT - TRBD1 TRBJ1-1 TRBV5-1
CASSPRSDTQYF TGTGCCAGCAGCCCGCGTTCAGATACGCAGTATTTT - - TRBJ2-3 TRBV7-2
CASSSTGQAGTGELFF TGTGCCAGCAGCTCAACGGGACAGGCGGGGACCGGGGAGCTGTTTTTT few TRBD1 TRBJ2-2 TRBV7-2
CASRSGTSGYAGQETQYF TGCGCCAGCAGGTCCGGGACTAGCGGCTACGCTGGGCAAGAGACCCAGTACTTC - TRBD2 TRBJ2-5 TRBV5-1
CASSLYPSGSAFF TGTGCCAGCAGTTTATACCCGTCCGGGAGTGCTTTCTTT few - TRBJ1-1 TRBV28
CASSIQGTEAFF TGTGCCAGCAGCATACAGGGGACTGAAGCTTTCTTT - TRBD1 TRBJ1-1 TRBV6-6
CASSFPRWEQYF TGTGCCAGCAGTTTCCCCAGGTGGGAGCAGTACTTC - - TRBJ2-7 TRBV28
CASSQGLAGAYEQYF TGTGCCAGCAGCCAAGGGCTAGCGGGAGCCTACGAGCAGTACTTC - TRBD2 TRBJ2-7 TRBV7-2